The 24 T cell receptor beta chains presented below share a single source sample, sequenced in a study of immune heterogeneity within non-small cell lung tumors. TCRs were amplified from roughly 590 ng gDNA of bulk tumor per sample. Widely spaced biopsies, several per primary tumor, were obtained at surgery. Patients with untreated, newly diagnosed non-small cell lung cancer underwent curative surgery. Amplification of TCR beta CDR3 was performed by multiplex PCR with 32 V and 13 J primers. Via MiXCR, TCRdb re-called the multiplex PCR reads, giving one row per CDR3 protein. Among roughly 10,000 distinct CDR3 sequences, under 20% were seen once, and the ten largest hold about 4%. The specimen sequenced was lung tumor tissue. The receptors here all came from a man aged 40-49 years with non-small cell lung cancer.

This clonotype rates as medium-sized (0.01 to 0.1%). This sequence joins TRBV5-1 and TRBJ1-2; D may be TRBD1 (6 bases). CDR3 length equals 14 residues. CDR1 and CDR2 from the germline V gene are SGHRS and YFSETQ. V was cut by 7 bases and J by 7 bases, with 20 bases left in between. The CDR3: CASSASDRSSGYTF. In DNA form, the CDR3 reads TGCGCCAGCTCTGCATCCGACAGGTCTTCTGGCTACACCTTC.

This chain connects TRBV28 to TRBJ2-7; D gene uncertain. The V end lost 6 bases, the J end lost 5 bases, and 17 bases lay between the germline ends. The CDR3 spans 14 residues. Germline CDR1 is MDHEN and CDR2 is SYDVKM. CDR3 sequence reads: CASRFANGSHEQYF. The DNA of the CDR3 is TGTGCCAGCAGGTTTGCCAACGGGTCCCACGAGCAGTACTTC.

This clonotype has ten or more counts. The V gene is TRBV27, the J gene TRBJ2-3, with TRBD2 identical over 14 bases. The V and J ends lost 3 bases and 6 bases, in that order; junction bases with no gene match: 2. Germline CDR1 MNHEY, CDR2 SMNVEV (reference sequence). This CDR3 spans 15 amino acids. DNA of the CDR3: TGTGCCAGCAGTTTGAGGACTAGCGGGAGGGATACGCAGTATTTT. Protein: CASSLRTSGRDTQYF.

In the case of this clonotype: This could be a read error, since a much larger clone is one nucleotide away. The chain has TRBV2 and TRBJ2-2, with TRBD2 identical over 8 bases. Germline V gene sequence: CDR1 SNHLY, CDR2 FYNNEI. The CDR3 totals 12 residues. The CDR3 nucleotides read TGTGCCAGCGCTACTTTCGGGGGGGAGCTGGTTTTT. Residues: CASATFGGELVF.

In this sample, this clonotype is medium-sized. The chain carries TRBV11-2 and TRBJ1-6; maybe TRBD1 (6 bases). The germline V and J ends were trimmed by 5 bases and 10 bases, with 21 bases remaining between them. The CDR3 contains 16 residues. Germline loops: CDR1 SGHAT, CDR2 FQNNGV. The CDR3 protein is CASSPIGGSAGSPLHF. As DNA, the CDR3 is TGTGCCAGCAGCCCAATAGGGGGTTCAGCAGGATCACCCCTCCACTTT.

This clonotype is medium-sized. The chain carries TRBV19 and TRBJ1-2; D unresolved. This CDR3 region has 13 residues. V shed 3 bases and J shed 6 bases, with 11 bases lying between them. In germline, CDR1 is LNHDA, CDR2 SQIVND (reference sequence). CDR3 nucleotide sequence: TGTGCCAGTAGTATCGGAACTTGGGATGGCTACACCTTC. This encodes CASSIGTWDGYTF.

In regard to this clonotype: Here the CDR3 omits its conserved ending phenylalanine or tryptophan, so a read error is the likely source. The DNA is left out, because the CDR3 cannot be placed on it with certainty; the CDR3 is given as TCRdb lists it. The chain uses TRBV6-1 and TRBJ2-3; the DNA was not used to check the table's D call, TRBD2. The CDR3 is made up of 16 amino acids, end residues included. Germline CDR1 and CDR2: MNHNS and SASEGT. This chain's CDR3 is CASTHAGGHYEQYFGP.

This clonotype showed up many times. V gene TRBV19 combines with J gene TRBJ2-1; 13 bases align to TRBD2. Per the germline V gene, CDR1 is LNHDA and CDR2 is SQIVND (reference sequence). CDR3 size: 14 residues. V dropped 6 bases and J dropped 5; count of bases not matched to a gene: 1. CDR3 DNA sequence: TGTGCCAGTAGCGGGACTAGCGGGAACAATGAGCAGTTCTTC. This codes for CASSGTSGNNEQFF.

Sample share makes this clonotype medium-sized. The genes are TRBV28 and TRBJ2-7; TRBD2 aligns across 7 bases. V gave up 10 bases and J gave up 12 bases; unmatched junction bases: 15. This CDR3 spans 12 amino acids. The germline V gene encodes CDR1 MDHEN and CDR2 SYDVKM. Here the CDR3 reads CATSNPGGRRYF. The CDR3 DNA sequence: TGTGCCACCTCCAACCCGGGAGGCCGGCGGTACTTC.

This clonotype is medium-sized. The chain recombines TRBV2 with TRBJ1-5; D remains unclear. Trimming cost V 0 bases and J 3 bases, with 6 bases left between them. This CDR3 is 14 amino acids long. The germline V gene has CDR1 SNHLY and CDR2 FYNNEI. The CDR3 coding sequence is TGTGCCAGCAGTGAAGCCATGATCAATCAGCCCCAGCATTTT. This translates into CASSEAMINQPQHF. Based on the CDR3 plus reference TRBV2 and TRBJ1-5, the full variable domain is EPEVTQTPSHQVTQMGQEVILRCVPISNHLYFYWYRQILGQKVEFLVSFYNNEISEKSEIFDDQFSVERPDGSNFTLKIRSTKLEDSAMYFCASSEAMINQPQHFGDGTRLSIL.

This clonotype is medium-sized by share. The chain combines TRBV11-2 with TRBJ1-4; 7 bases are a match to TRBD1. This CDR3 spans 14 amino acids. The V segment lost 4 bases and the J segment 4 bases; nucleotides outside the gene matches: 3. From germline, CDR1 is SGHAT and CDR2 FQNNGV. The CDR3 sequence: CASSSTGFNEKLFF. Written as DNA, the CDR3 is TGTGCCAGCAGCTCGACAGGGTTTAATGAAAAACTGTTTTTT.

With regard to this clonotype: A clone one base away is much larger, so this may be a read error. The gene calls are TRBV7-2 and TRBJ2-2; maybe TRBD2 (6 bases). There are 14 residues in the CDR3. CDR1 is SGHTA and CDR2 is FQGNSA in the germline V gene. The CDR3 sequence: CASGRQWATGGLFF. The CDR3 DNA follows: TGTGCCAGCGGACGACAGTGGGCAACCGGGGGGCTGTTTTTT.

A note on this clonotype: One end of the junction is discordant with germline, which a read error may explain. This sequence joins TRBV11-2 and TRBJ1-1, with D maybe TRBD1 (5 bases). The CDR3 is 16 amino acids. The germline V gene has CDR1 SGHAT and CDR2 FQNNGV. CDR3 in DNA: TGTGCCAGCATCCCGAATCCCTTAGGGACCTACACTGAAGCTTCCTTT. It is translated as CASIPNPLGTYTEASF.

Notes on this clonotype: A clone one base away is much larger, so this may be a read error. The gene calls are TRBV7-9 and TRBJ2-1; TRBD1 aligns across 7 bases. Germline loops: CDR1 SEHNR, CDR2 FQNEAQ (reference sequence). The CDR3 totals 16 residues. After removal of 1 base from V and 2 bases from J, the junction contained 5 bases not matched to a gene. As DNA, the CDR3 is TGTGCCAGCAGCTTAGAAAGGGGGCGGCCCTACAATGAGCAGTTCTTC. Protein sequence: CASSLERGRPYNEQFF.

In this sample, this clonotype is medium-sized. CDR3 protein: CASSQNDLTPGDEQFF. CDR3 nucleotide sequence: TGCGCCAGCAGCCAGAATGACCTGACCCCCGGCGATGAGCAGTTCTTC. J is TRBJ2-1 and V is TRBV4-1; D not certain. CDR1 and CDR2 (germline): MGHRA, YSYEKL. Trimming removed 3 bases from V and 8 bases from J, with 20 bases in between. There are 16 residues in the CDR3.

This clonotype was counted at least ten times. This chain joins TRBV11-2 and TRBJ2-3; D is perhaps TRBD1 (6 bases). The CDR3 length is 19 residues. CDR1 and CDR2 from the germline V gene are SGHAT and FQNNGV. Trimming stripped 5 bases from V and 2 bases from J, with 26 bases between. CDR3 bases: TGTGCCAGCAGCCAAGGATTTTCTCCGGGATGGGGGCCCACAGATACGCAGTATTTT. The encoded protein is CASSQGFSPGWGPTDTQYF.

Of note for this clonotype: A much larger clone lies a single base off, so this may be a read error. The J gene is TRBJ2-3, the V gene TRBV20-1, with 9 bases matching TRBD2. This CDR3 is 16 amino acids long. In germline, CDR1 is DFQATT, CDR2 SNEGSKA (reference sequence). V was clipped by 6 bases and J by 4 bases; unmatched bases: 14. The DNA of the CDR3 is TGCAGTGCGCCTTCTAGCGGGGTGGCCTTAGCAGATACGCAGTATTTT. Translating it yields CSAPSSGVALADTQYF.

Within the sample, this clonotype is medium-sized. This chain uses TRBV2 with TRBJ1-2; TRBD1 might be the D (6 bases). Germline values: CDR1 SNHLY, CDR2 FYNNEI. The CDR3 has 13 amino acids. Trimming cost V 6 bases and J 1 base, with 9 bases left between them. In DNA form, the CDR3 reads TGTGCCAGCAGCGGACAGTTTAACTATGGCTACACCTTC. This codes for CASSGQFNYGYTF.

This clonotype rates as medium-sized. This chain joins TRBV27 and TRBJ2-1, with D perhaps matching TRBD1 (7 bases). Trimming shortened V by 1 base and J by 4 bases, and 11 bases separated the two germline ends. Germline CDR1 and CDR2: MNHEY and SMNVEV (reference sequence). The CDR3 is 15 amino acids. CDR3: CASSLYRGGYNEQFF. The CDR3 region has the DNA TGTGCCAGCAGTTTATACAGGGGAGGATACAATGAGCAGTTCTTC.

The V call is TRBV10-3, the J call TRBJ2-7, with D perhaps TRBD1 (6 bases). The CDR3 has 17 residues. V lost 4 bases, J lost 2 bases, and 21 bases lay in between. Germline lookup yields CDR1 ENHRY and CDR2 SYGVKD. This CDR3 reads CAISGHRTARSPYEQYF. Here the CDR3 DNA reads TGTGCCATCAGTGGACATAGGACAGCGAGAAGTCCCTACGAGCAGTACTTC.

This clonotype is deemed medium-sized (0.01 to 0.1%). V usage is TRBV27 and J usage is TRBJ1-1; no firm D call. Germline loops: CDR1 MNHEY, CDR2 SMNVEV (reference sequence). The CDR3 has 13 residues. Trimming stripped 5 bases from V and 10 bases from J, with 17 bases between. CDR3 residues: CASSPRTPPGAFF. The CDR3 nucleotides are TGTGCCAGCAGTCCTCGGACCCCCCCCGGAGCTTTCTTT.

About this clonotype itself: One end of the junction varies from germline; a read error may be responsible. Here the CDR3 DNA reads TGCACCAGCAGCTTGTTGGCAGGGGTCACCTACGAGCAGTACTTC. This translates into CTSSLLAGVTYEQYF. This chain links TRBV5-1 with TRBJ2-7, with TRBD1 as a possible D gene (6 bases). The CDR3 spans 15 residues. Germline CDR1 and CDR2: SGHRS and YFSETQ.

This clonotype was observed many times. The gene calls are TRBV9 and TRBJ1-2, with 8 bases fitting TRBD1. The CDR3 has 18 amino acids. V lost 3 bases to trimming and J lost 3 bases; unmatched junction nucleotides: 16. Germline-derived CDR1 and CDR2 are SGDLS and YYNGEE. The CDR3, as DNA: TGTGCCAGCAGCGATACTTGGACAGGGCCACAACCCGACTATGGCTACACCTTC. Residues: CASSDTWTGPQPDYGYTF.

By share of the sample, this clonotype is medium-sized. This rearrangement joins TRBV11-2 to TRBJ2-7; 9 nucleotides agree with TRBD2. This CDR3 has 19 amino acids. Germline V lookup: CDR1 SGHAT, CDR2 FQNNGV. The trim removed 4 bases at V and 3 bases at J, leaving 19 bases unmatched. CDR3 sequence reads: CASSSVGRAGGPFIYEQYF. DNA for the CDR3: TGTGCCAGCAGCTCCGTCGGTAGAGCGGGGGGCCCTTTTATCTACGAGCAGTACTTC.